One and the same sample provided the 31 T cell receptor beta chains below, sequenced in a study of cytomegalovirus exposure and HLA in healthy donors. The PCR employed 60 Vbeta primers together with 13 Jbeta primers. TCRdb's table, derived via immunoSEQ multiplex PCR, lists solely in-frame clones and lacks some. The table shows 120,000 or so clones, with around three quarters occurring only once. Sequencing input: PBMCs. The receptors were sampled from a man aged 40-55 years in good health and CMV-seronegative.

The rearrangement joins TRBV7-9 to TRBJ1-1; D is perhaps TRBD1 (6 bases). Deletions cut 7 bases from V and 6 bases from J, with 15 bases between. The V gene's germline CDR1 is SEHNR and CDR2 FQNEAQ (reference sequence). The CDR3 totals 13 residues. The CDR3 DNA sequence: TGTGCCAGCAACCCTACAGGGTACGCTGAAGCTTTCTTT. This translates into CASNPTGYAEAFF.

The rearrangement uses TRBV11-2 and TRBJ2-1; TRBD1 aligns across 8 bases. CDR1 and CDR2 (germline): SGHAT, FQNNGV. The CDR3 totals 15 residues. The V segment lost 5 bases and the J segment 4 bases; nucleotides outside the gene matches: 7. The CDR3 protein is CASSPGQGGYNEQFF. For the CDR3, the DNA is TGTGCCAGCAGCCCCGGACAGGGTGGTTACAATGAGCAGTTCTTC.

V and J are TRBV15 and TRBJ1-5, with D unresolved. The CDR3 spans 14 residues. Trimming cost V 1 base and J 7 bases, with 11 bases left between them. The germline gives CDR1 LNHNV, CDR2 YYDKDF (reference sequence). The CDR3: CATSRVESPQPQHF. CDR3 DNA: TGTGCCACCAGCAGAGTTGAGTCACCACAGCCCCAGCATTTT.

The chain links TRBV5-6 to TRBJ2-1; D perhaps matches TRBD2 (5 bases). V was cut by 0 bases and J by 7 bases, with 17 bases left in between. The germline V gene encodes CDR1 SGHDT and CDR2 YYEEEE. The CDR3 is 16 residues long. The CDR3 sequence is CASSLDRGRGLNEQFF. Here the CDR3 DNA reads TGTGCCAGCAGCTTGGATCGGGGAAGAGGGCTTAATGAGCAGTTCTTC. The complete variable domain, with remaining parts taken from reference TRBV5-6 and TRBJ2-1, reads DAGVTQSPTHLIKTRGQQVTLRCSPKSGHDTVSWYQQALGQGPQFIFQYYEEEERQRGNFPDRFSGHQFPNYSSELNVNALLLGDSALYLCASSLDRGRGLNEQFFGPGTRLTVL.

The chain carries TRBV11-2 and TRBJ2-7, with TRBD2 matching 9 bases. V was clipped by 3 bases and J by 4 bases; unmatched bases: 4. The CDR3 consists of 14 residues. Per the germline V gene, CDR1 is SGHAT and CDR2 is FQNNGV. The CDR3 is CASSFNSGRYEQYF. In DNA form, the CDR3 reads TGTGCCAGCAGCTTCAATAGCGGGAGATACGAGCAGTACTTC.

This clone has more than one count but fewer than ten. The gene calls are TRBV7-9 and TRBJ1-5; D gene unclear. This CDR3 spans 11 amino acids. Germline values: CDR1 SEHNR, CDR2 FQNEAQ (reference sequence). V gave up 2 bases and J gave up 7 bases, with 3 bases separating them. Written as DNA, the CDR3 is TGTGCCAGCAGCTTACAGCAGCCCCAGCATTTT. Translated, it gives CASSLQQPQHF. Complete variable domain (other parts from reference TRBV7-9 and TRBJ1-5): DTGVSQNPRHKITKRGQNVTFRCDPISEHNRLYWYRQTLGQGPEFLTYFQNEAQLEKSRLLSDRFSAERPKGSFSTLEIQRTEQGDSAMYLCASSLQQPQHFGDGTRLSIL.

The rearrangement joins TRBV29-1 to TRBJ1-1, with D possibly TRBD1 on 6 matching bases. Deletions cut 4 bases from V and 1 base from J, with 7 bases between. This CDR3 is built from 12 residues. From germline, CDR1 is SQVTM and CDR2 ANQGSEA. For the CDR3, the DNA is TGCAGCGTTGGGGGGCAGAACACTGAAGCTTTCTTT. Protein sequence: CSVGGQNTEAFF.

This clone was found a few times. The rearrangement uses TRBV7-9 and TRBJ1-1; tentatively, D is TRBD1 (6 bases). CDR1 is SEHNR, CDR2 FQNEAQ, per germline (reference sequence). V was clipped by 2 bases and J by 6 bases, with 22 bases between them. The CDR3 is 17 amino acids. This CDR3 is CASSLRPGHRMESEAFF. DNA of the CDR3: TGTGCCAGCAGCTTACGACCGGGACACCGAATGGAGTCTGAAGCTTTCTTT.

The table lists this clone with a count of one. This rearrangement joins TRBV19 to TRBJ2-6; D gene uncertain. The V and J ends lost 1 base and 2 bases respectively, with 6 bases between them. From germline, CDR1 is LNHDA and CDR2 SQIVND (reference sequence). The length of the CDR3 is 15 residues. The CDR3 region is CASSIGAAGANVLTF. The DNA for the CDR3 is TGTGCCAGTAGTATAGGGGCCGCTGGGGCCAACGTCCTGACTTTC.

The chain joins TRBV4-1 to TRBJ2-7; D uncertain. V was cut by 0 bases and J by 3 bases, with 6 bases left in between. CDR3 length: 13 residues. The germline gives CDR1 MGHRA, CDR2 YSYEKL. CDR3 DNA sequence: TGCGCCAGCAGCCAAGATGTCGGCTACGAGCAGTACTTC. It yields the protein CASSQDVGYEQYF.

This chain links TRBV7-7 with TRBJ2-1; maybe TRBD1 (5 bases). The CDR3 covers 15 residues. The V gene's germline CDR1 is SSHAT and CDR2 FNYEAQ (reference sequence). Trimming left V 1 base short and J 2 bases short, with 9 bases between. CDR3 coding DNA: TGTGCCAGCAGCTTAGTCAGGGTACCCTACAATGAGCAGTTCTTC. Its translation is CASSLVRVPYNEQFF.

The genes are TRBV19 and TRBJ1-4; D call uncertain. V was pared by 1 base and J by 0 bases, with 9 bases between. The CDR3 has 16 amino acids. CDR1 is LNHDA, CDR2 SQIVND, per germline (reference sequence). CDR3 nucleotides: TGTGCCAGTAGTATAGGTGTTACGGCAACTAATGAAAAACTGTTTTTT. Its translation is CASSIGVTATNEKLFF. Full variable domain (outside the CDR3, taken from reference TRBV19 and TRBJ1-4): DGGITQSPKYLFRKEGQNVTLSCEQNLNHDAMYWYRQDPGQGLRLIYYSQIVNDFQKGDIAEGYSVSREKKESFPLTVTSAQKNPTAFYLCASSIGVTATNEKLFFGSGTQLSVL.

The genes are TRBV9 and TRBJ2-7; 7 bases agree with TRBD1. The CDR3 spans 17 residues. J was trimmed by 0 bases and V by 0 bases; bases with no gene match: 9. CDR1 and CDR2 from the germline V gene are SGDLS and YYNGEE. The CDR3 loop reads CASSVGRQGPLSYEQYF. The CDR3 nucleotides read TGTGCCAGCAGCGTAGGGAGACAGGGCCCCCTCTCCTACGAGCAGTACTTC.

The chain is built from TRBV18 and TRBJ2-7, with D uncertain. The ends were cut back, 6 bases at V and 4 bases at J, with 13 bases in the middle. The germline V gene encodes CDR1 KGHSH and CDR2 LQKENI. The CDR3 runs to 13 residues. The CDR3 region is CASSPTAGYEQYF. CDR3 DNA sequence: TGTGCCAGCTCTCCTACCGCCGGGTACGAGCAGTACTTC.

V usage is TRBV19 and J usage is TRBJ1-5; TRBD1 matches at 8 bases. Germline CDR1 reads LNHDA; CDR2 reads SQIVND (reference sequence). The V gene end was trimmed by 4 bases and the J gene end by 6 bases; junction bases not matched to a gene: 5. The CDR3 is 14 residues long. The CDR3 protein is CASSSNRGIQPQHF. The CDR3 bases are TGTGCCAGTAGTAGTAACAGGGGGATTCAGCCCCAGCATTTT. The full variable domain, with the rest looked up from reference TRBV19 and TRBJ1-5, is DGGITQSPKYLFRKEGQNVTLSCEQNLNHDAMYWYRQDPGQGLRLIYYSQIVNDFQKGDIAEGYSVSREKKESFPLTVTSAQKNPTAFYLCASSSNRGIQPQHFGDGTRLSIL.

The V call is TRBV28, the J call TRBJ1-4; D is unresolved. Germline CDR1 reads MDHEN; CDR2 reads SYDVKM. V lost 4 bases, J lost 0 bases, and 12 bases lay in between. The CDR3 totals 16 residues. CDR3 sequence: CASSYNPLATNEKLFF. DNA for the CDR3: TGTGCCAGCAGTTACAACCCCCTTGCAACTAATGAAAAACTGTTTTTT.

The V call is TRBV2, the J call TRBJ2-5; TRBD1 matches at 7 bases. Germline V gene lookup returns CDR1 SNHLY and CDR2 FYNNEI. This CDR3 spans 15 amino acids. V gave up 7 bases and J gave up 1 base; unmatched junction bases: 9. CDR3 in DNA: TGTGCCAGCATGAGGGACAGCGCGAGCCAAGAGACCCAGTACTTC. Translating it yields CASMRDSASQETQYF.

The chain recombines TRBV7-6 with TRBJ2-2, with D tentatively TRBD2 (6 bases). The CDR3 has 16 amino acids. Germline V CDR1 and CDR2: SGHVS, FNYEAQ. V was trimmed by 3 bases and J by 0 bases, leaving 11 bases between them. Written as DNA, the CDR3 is TGTGCCAGCAGCTTCGCAACTAGCCCGAACACCGGGGAGCTGTTTTTT. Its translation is CASSFATSPNTGELFF.

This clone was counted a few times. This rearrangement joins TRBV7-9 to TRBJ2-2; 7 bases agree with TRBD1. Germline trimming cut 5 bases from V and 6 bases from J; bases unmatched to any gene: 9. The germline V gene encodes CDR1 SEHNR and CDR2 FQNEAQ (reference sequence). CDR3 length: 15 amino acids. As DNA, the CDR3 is TGTGCCAGCAGCGGGGGAGACAGGGTTGCCGGGGAGCTGTTTTTT. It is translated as CASSGGDRVAGELFF.

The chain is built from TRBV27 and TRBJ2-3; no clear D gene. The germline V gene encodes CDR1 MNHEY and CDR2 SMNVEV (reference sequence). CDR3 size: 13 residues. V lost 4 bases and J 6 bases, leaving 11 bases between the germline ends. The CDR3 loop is CASSSLRVDTQYF. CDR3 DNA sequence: TGTGCCAGCAGTTCTCTCCGGGTGGATACGCAGTATTTT.

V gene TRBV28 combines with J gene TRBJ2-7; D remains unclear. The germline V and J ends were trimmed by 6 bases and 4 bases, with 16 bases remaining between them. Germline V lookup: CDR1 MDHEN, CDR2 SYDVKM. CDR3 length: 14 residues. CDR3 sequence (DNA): TGTGCCAGCAGCCTCGGCCCTGTGAGGTACGAGCAGTACTTC. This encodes CASSLGPVRYEQYF.

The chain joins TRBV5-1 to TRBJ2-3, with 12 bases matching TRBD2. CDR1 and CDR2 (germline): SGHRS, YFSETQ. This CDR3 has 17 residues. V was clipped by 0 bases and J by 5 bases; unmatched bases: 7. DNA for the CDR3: TGCGCCAGCAGCTTGGGGCTAGCGGGGGGGCCGGGAGATACGCAGTATTTT. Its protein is CASSLGLAGGPGDTQYF.

The CDR3: CASSDSTGVTEAFF. Here the CDR3 DNA reads TGTGCCAGCAGCGACTCCACAGGGGTGACTGAAGCTTTCTTT. This rearrangement joins TRBV7-2 to TRBJ1-1, with TRBD1 matching 7 bases. CDR1 and CDR2 (germline): SGHTA, FQGNSA. After removal of 5 bases from V and 5 bases from J, the junction contained 8 bases not matched to a gene. The CDR3 sequence is 14 residues long.

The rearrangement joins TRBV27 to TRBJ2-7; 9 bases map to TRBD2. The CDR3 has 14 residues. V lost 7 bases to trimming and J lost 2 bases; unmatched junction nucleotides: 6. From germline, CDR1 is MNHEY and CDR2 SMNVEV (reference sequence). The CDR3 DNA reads TGTGCCAGCAAGACCCTAGCGGGAACCTACGAGCAGTACTTC. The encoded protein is CASKTLAGTYEQYF.

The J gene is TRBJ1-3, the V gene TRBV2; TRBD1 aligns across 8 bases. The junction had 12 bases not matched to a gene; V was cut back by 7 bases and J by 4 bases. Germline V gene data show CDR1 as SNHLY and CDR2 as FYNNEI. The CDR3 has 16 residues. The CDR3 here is CASTGQGLGTGNTIYF. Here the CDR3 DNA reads TGTGCCAGCACTGGACAGGGTTTGGGGACGGGAAACACCATATATTTT.

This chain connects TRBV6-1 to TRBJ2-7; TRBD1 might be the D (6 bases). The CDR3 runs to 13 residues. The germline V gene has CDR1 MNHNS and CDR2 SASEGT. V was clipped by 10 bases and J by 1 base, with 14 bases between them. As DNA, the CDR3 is TGTGCCATCATGACAGGACTGTCCTACGAGCAGTACTTC. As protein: CAIMTGLSYEQYF.

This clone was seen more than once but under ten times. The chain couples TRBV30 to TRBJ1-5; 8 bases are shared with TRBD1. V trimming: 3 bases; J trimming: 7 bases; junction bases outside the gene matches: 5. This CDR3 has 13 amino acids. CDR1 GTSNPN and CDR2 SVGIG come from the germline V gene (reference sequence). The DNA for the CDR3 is TGTGCCTGGAGGGACAGGGTAGGACAGCCCCAGCATTTT. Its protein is CAWRDRVGQPQHF.

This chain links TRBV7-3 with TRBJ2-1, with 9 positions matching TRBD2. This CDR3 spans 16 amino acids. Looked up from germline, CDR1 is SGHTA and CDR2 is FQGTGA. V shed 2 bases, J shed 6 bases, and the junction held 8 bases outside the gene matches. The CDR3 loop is CASSLGAGGPGNEQFF. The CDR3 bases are TGTGCCAGCAGCTTAGGCGCGGGAGGGCCTGGCAATGAGCAGTTCTTC.

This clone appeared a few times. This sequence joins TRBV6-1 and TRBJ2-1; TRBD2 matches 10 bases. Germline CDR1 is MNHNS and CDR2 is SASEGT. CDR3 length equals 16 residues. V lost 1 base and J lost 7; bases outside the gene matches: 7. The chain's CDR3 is CASSEGSGRAPNEQFF. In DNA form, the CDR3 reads TGTGCCAGCAGTGAAGGAAGCGGGAGGGCCCCTAATGAGCAGTTCTTC.

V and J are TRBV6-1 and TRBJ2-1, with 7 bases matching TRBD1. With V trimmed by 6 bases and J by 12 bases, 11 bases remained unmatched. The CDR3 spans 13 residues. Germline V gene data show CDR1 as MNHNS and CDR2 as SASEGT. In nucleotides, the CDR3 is TGTGCCAGCAGGCCGAACGCAGGGGGACGGCAGTTCTTC. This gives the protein CASRPNAGGRQFF.

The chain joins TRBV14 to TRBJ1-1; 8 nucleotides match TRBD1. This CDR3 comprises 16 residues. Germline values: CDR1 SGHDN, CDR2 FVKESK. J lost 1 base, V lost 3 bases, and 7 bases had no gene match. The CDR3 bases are TGTGCCAGCAGCCAGGACAGGGATGGGGCGAACACTGAAGCTTTCTTT. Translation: CASSQDRDGANTEAFF. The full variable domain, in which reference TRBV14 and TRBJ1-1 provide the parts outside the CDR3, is EAGVTQFPSHSVIEKGQTVTLRCDPISGHDNLYWYRRVMGKEIKFLLHFVKESKQDESGMPNNRFLAERTGGTYSTLKVQPAELEDSGVYFCASSQDRDGANTEAFFGQGTRLTVV.